This TCR beta chain is drawn from a study of cytotoxic CD8 clonotypes in ibrutinib-treated CLL. Whole-study context: Patients gave response samples after a median about eleven months of treatment, range 6 to 36. Average yields of roughly 260,000 productive templates and 75,000 to 95,000 productive rearrangements characterized the samples. The study's findings and limits: Clonality at baseline surpassed age-matched healthy donors and tracked circulating CD8+ T-cell counts.

The planned depth of sequencing spanned 1 in 200,000 to 1 in 1 million T cells. The data were produced by immunoSEQ multiplex PCR, yet TCRdb's version contains in-frame clones alone and is incomplete. The sample has 49,000 or so clones; more than 45% are singletons. As regards this clone: Its antigen is as yet unknown.

The CDR3 is 16 residues long. Germline V gives CDR1 SGHTA, CDR2 FQGNSA. V was trimmed by 3 bases and J by 5 bases, leaving 14 bases between them. Sequencing was performed on PBMCs, taken after 12 months of ibrutinib treatment. The chain combines TRBV7-2 with TRBJ1-6; D may be TRBD1 (5 bases). The TCR sequence derives from a human donor with chronic lymphocytic leukemia. The CDR3 DNA sequence: TGTGCCAGCAGCTTGGCCTTATGGGGCGATAATTCACCCCTCCACTTT. Translating it yields CASSLALWGDNSPLHF.